These T cell receptor beta chains were read from a single sample in a study of blood T cells in healthy people across ages. TCRdb analysed the 5' RACE reads with MiXCR anew, one entry per CDR3 protein. The sample has over 1,500,000 distinct CDR3 sequences, about 50% seen once. The sample consisted of blood. The receptor source for this set is a woman aged 40 to 50 in good health. Both conserved end residues are part of each CDR3. A D gene is named only where the DNA matches it firmly. Clone size is not always given. Where it is, it says once, few, many or a class for expanded clones.

d_call,clone_size,v_call,j_call,cdr3_aa,cdr3_nt
TRBD1,.,TRBV20-1,TRBJ2-7,CSADDRGEYEQYF,TGCAGTGCCGATGACAGGGGAGAGTACGAGCAGTACTTC
.,.,TRBV27,TRBJ2-7,CASSLQFSYEQYF,TGTGCCAGCAGTTTACAGTTCTCCTACGAGCAGTACTTC
TRBD1,.,TRBV5-5,TRBJ1-5,CASSLGSRQGSVGNQPQHF,TGTGCCAGCAGCTTGGGGTCGAGACAGGGTTCGGTCGGCAATCAGCCCCAGCATTTT
TRBD2,few,TRBV7-2,TRBJ2-7,CASSAGLELYEQYF,TGTGCCAGCAGCGCGGGACTAGAATTGTACGAGCAGTACTTC
.,once,TRBV28,TRBJ2-7,CASRRGTKYEQYF,TGTGCCAGCAGACGTGGGACCAAATACGAGCAGTACTTC
.,.,TRBV7-2,TRBJ1-6,CASSVSGEHNSPLHF,TGTGCCAGCAGCGTCAGTGGGGAACACAATTCACCCCTCCACTTT
TRBD1,.,TRBV27,TRBJ2-3,CASSLIRGHGTDTQYF,TGTGCCAGCAGTTTAATCAGGGGGCACGGCACAGATACGCAGTATTTT
.,.,TRBV6-2/TRBV6-3,TRBJ2-5,CAALRRMEETQYF,TGTGCCGCCCTCCGTCGGATGGAAGAGACCCAGTACTTC
.,.,TRBV5-5,TRBJ2-5,CASSFILRPQETQYF,TGTGCCAGCAGCTTCATCCTTAGGCCCCAAGAGACCCAGTACTTC
.,.,TRBV5-1,TRBJ2-1,CASSHPGKTQFF,TGCGCCAGCAGCCATCCGGGAAAGACCCAGTTCTTT
.,.,TRBV2,TRBJ1-1,CASTAGRDTEAFF,TGTGCCAGCACAGCAGGGCGGGACACTGAAGCTTTCTTT
TRBD2,few,TRBV19,TRBJ2-5,CASGLAGSAGETQYF,TGTGCCAGTGGCCTAGCGGGGAGCGCGGGAGAGACCCAGTACTTC
.,few,TRBV5-1,TRBJ1-6,CASSLGDKSSPLHF,TGCGCCAGCAGCTTGGGTGACAAGTCTTCACCCCTCCACTTT
TRBD1,.,TRBV10-3,TRBJ1-2,CAISGPGQGAKGYTF,TGTGCCATCAGTGGCCCGGGACAGGGGGCCAAGGGCTACACCTTC
.,few,TRBV10-3,TRBJ1-2,CAISEDRPPYGYTF,TGTGCCATCAGTGAAGACAGACCCCCCTATGGCTACACCTTC